This TCR beta chain was profiled in a study of T cells in Graves' hyperthyroidism and ophthalmopathy. General observations from the study: From stable hyperthyroidism, ophthalmopathy was set apart by a 13 V-J model. Most clonotypes that expanded in the thyroid above 0.001 also showed up in blood.

At least ten counts were recorded for this clonotype. The antigen remains undetermined. Researchers took RNA transcripts and amplified the TCR beta CDR3 regions from them. A first-round RT-PCR of the TCR CDR3 used the HTBI primer set. Via MiXCR, TCRdb re-called the multiplex PCR reads, giving one row per CDR3 protein. The data hold around 560,000 distinct CDR3 sequences, with 16% observed a single time. Deletions cut 7 bases from V and 7 bases from J, with 17 bases between. Germline loops: CDR1 MDHEN, CDR2 SYDVKM. The CDR3 has 14 residues. The receptor comes from a woman aged 18 to 35 with Graves' hyperthyroidism. Sequencing was performed on blood. The chain uses TRBV28 and TRBJ2-4, with D perhaps TRBD2 (5 bases). The CDR3 spells CASTPEGVRNIQYF. CDR3 nucleotide sequence: TGTGCCAGCACCCCAGAGGGCGTTCGGAACATTCAGTACTTC.